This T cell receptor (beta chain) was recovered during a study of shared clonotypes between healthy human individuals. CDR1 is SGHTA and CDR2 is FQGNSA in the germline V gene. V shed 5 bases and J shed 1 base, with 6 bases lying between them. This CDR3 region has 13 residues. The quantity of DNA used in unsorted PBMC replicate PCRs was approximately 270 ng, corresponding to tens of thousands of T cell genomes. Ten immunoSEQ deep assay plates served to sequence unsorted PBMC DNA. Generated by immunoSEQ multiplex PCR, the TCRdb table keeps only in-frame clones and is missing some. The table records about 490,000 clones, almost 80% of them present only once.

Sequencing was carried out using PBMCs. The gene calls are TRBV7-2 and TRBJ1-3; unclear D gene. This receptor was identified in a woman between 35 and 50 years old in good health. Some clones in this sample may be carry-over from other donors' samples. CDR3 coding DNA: TGTGCCAGCAGCCCCAGTTCTGGAAACACCATATATTTT. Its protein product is CASSPSSGNTIYF.